Below, 9 T cell receptor beta chains from the same sample are listed, as sequenced in a study of cytomegalovirus exposure and HLA in healthy donors (dated by TCRdb to 2017 to 2019). Receptors were amplified or captured by the immunoSEQ multiplex PCR assay. In its TCRdb copy, this immuneACCESS table keeps in-frame sequences only and misses some clones. Where compared with another copy, unresolved V genes explain less than half of these, and the others have no known cause. In this sample the table shows some 120,000 clones, around 90% of which occur a single time. 2% to 2.5% of the sample rests with the top ten. Specimen: PBMCs. The source of these receptors is a woman aged 18-29 years in good health and CMV-seronegative.

V usage is TRBV25-1 and J usage is TRBJ2-3; perhaps TRBD2 as D (6 bases). Germline V CDR1 and CDR2: MGHDK, SYGVNS. The V end lost 5 bases, the J end lost 4 bases, and 16 bases lay between the germline ends. The CDR3 contains 15 residues. The CDR3 region is CASSRDVGRSDTQYF. The DNA for the CDR3 is TGTGCCAGCAGTCGAGACGTAGGGAGGTCAGATACGCAGTATTTT.

V gene TRBV29-1 combines with J gene TRBJ2-7; 8 positions match TRBD2. The junction had 10 bases not matched to a gene; V was cut back by 7 bases and J by 5 bases. Germline lookup yields CDR1 SQVTM and CDR2 ANQGSEA. This CDR3 spans 13 amino acids. DNA for the CDR3: TGCAGCGCCGCGCCGGGGGGGGGCGACGAGCAGTACTTC. Translated, it gives CSAAPGGGDEQYF.

The V call is TRBV5-6, the J call TRBJ1-2; TRBD1 matches at 10 bases. The V and J ends lost 4 bases and 7 bases, in that order; junction bases with no gene match: 4. This CDR3 region has 13 residues. The V gene's germline CDR1 is SGHDT and CDR2 YYEEEE. Here the CDR3 DNA reads TGTGCCAGCAGCCCGCGGGACAGGGGTGGCTACACCTTC. Its protein product is CASSPRDRGGYTF.

The count of this clone is one. The chain couples TRBV19 to TRBJ2-1; possibly TRBD2 for D (6 bases). Germline lookup yields CDR1 LNHDA and CDR2 SQIVND (reference sequence). V lost 11 bases and J 1 base, leaving 12 bases between the germline ends. This CDR3 contains 13 residues. CDR3 loop: CASTEGSYNEQFF. The CDR3 DNA reads TGTGCCTCCACGGAGGGTTCCTACAATGAGCAGTTCTTC.

This chain connects TRBV28 to TRBJ2-1, with D tentatively TRBD2 (5 bases). CDR3 length equals 17 residues. CDR1 is MDHEN, CDR2 SYDVKM, per germline. The V gene lost 2 bases and the J gene lost 4 bases, with 18 bases spanning the gap. The CDR3 loop reads CASSLSERGPFYNEQFF. The CDR3 DNA is TGTGCCAGCAGTTTAAGTGAGAGAGGGCCATTTTACAATGAGCAGTTCTTC.

This clone was recorded once. The chain combines TRBV28 with TRBJ2-1, with D uncertain. V lost 5 bases to trimming and J lost 4 bases, with 9 bases between them. CDR1 is MDHEN, CDR2 SYDVKM, per germline. This CDR3 contains 13 residues. The CDR3 nucleotides read TGTGCCAGCAGTGCGCTCTCTTACAATGAGCAGTTCTTC. Translating gives CASSALSYNEQFF.

In its sample, this clone was seen once. V is TRBV6-5 and J is TRBJ2-1; 9 positions match TRBD1. This CDR3 contains 16 residues. CDR1 and CDR2 (germline): MNHEY, SVGAGI. J was trimmed by 1 base and V by 0 bases; bases with no gene match: 1. CDR3 nucleotide sequence: TGTGCCAGCAGTTACTCTGGACAGGGGTCCTACAATGAGCAGTTCTTC. Encoded protein: CASSYSGQGSYNEQFF.

V and J are TRBV4-2 and TRBJ2-7; TRBD1 matches at 8 bases. The CDR3 contains 15 residues. From germline, CDR1 is LGHNA and CDR2 YNFKEQ. Germline trimming cut 3 bases from V and 7 bases from J; bases unmatched to any gene: 11. The chain's CDR3 is CASSQDVQGVGEQYF. The CDR3, as DNA: TGTGCCAGCAGCCAGGACGTACAGGGGGTCGGGGAGCAGTACTTC.

The chain carries TRBV5-1 and TRBJ1-2; 7 nucleotides align to TRBD1. The CDR3 runs 13 residues. Trimming cost V 4 bases and J 2 bases; bases outside gene matches: 2. Germline lookup yields CDR1 SGHRS and CDR2 YFSETQ. DNA of the CDR3: TGCGCCAGCAGCAGGGACAGCAACTATGGCTACACCTTC. This gives the protein CASSRDSNYGYTF.